Following are 27 T cell receptor beta chains from one sample sequenced in a study of T cell responses to AZD1222 COVID-19 vaccine. The protocol was immunoSEQ multiplex PCR, while the TCRdb copy is restricted to in-frame clones and leaves out a portion. The sample lists some 130,000 clones, approximately 93% occurring once. The source was peripheral blood, collected on day 0 of AZD1222 vaccination. The receptors originated from an adult in good health.

CDR3 nucleotide sequence: TGTGCCAGCAGCTTAAATTGGGGGAACACCGGGGAGCTGTTTTTT. Residues: CASSLNWGNTGELFF. The J gene is TRBJ2-2, the V gene TRBV7-6, with D uncertain. The CDR3 loop spans 15 amino acids. The V end lost 2 bases, the J end lost 1 base, and 8 bases lay between the germline ends. Germline assignment: CDR1 SGHVS and CDR2 FNYEAQ.

V usage is TRBV6-5 and J usage is TRBJ2-5; 7 nucleotides align to TRBD1. V was pared by 6 bases and J by 4 bases, with 5 bases of the junction left unmatched. Germline V gene sequence: CDR1 MNHEY, CDR2 SVGAGI. The CDR3 has 13 amino acids. This CDR3 reads CASRDRVGETQYF. The CDR3 DNA is TGTGCCAGCAGAGACAGGGTGGGAGAGACCCAGTACTTC.

The DNA of the CDR3 is TGTGCCAGCGGGGCCCCTCTAGCGGGAGATCGCGACGAGCAGTACTTC. This encodes CASGAPLAGDRDEQYF. The chain is built from TRBV2 and TRBJ2-7; 10 bases line up with TRBD2. There are 16 residues in the CDR3. CDR1 and CDR2 from the germline V gene are SNHLY and FYNNEI. V dropped 8 bases and J dropped 5; count of bases not matched to a gene: 15.

The rearrangement links TRBV30 to TRBJ2-1; TRBD2 agrees at 14 bases. Per germline, CDR1 GTSNPN and CDR2 SVGIG (reference sequence). The V gene end was trimmed by 3 bases and the J gene end by 4 bases; junction bases not matched to a gene: 8. CDR3 size: 17 residues. This CDR3 reads CAWSAEGLAGAYNEQFF. CDR3 DNA: TGTGCCTGGAGCGCCGAGGGACTAGCGGGGGCGTACAATGAGCAGTTCTTC.

The rearrangement uses TRBV6-5 and TRBJ2-1, with unresolved D. The CDR3 totals 13 residues. Trimming removed 7 bases at V and 4 bases at J, with 11 bases between. CDR1 and CDR2 (germline): MNHEY, SVGAGI. This CDR3 reads CASTPIRYNEQFF. Written as DNA, the CDR3 is TGTGCCAGCACCCCTATCCGTTACAATGAGCAGTTCTTC.

This chain joins TRBV7-8 and TRBJ2-7; 9 bases agree with TRBD1. CDR3 size: 19 residues. Germline lookup yields CDR1 SGHVS and CDR2 FQNEAQ. With 0 bases clipped from V and 2 bases from J, the junction kept 14 bases outside the gene matches. The CDR3 nucleotides read TGTGCCAGCAGCTTAGCGGGGATGGAAAGGTACAGGGGGCCCTACGAGCAGTACTTC. The encoded protein is CASSLAGMERYRGPYEQYF.

The J gene is TRBJ2-7, the V gene TRBV6-5, with 9 positions matching TRBD1. This CDR3 region has 14 residues. V shed 5 bases, J shed 4 bases, and the junction held 6 bases outside the gene matches. Looked up from germline, CDR1 is MNHEY and CDR2 is SVGAGI. CDR3 sequence (DNA): TGTGCCAGCAGTCTGGGGACAGGGTCGTACGAGCAGTACTTC. Encoded protein: CASSLGTGSYEQYF.

This rearrangement joins TRBV18 to TRBJ2-7; D is possibly TRBD1 or TRBD2 (5 bases each). The CDR3 sequence is 13 residues long. Trimming stripped 4 bases from V and 3 bases from J, with 10 bases between. Germline CDR1 reads KGHSH; CDR2 reads LQKENI. The CDR3 DNA follows: TGTGCCAGCTCACGGGACGGCGACTACGAGCAGTACTTC. This sequence encodes CASSRDGDYEQYF.

The V call is TRBV3-1 (or the pseudogene TRBV3-2), the J call TRBJ2-1; D not certain. This CDR3 comprises 12 residues. Germline lookup yields CDR1 LGHDT and CDR2 YNNKEL (reference sequence). Trimming removed 6 bases at V and 11 bases at J, with 14 bases between. For the CDR3, the DNA is TGTGCCAGCAGGCCCGGGTGGGGTCAGCAGTTCTTC. Protein sequence: CASRPGWGQQFF.

The rearrangement uses TRBV4-2 and TRBJ1-1; no definite D call. The CDR3 contains 12 residues. The germline CDR1 and CDR2 sequences are LGHNA and YNFKEQ. V was trimmed by 4 bases and J by 1 base, leaving 4 bases between them. Written as DNA, the CDR3 is TGTGCCAGCAGCCCGGGGAACACTGAAGCTTTCTTT. It encodes CASSPGNTEAFF.

The chain links TRBV19 to TRBJ1-1; D might be TRBD1 (6 bases). The V end lost 7 bases, the J end lost 1 base, and 10 bases lay between the germline ends. The CDR3 loop spans 13 amino acids. CDR1 LNHDA and CDR2 SQIVND come from the germline V gene (reference sequence). CDR3 sequence: CASTLQGNTEAFF. CDR3 bases: TGTGCCAGTACTCTACAGGGGAACACTGAAGCTTTCTTT. The variable domain in full, completed from reference TRBV19 and TRBJ1-1, reads DGGITQSPKYLFRKEGQNVTLSCEQNLNHDAMYWYRQDPGQGLRLIYYSQIVNDFQKGDIAEGYSVSREKKESFPLTVTSAQKNPTAFYLCASTLQGNTEAFFGQGTRLTVV.

The rearrangement joins TRBV19 to TRBJ1-1; 9 positions agree with TRBD1. V shed 3 bases, J shed 2 bases, and the junction held 7 bases outside the gene matches. The CDR3 totals 16 residues. In germline, CDR1 is LNHDA, CDR2 SQIVND (reference sequence). CDR3 coding DNA: TGTGCCAGTAGTATTATAGGACAGGGGTACAACACTGAAGCTTTCTTT. This encodes CASSIIGQGYNTEAFF.

This chain joins TRBV12-3 or TRBV12-4 and TRBJ1-1; D call uncertain. The CDR3 length is 13 residues. The V end was cut by 1 base, the J end by 1 base, with 4 bases between. The CDR3 is CASSLGGNTEAFF. The CDR3 nucleotides are TGTGCCAGCAGTTTAGGGGGGAACACTGAAGCTTTCTTT.

This clone came up a few times. In DNA, the CDR3 is TGTGCCAGCGGCCCTTCTAGCGGGAGCTACGAGCAGTACTTC. Translated, it gives CASGPSSGSYEQYF. The chain employs TRBV11-2 and TRBJ2-7, with 10 bases lining up with TRBD2. Germline values: CDR1 SGHAT, CDR2 FQNNGV. This CDR3 spans 14 amino acids. V dropped 8 bases and J dropped 3; count of bases not matched to a gene: 7.

V usage is TRBV6-5 and J usage is TRBJ2-6; D unresolved. CDR1 and CDR2 from the germline V gene are MNHEY and SVGAGI. V was trimmed by 7 bases and J by 1 base, leaving 5 bases between them. The CDR3 contains 13 residues. The DNA of the CDR3 is TGTGCCAGCATGACGTCTGGGGCCAACGTCCTGACTTTC. Translating it yields CASMTSGANVLTF.

V is TRBV27 and J is TRBJ2-5; 8 bases match TRBD2. J was trimmed by 4 bases and V by 5 bases; bases with no gene match: 12. This CDR3 comprises 16 residues. CDR1 and CDR2 from the germline V gene are MNHEY and SMNVEV (reference sequence). The CDR3 bases are TGTGCCAGCAGTCCCCGAGGAGCGGGAGTTGGAGAGACCCAGTACTTC. Translating gives CASSPRGAGVGETQYF.

This clone was seen only once. The chain recombines TRBV4-2 with TRBJ2-1; 10 positions match TRBD2. The ends lost 0 bases at V and 8 bases at J; junction bases unmatched: 10. Germline CDR1 reads LGHNA; CDR2 reads YNFKEQ. The CDR3 spans 17 residues. The CDR3 protein is CASSQDLPSGRSDEQFF. The CDR3 DNA sequence: TGTGCCAGCAGCCAAGATCTTCCTAGCGGGAGAAGCGATGAGCAGTTCTTC.

The V and J genes are TRBV12-3 or TRBV12-4 and TRBJ1-5; D remains unclear. The length of the CDR3 is 13 residues. V was trimmed by 3 bases and J by 8 bases, leaving 11 bases between them. CDR3 residues: CASSFSGGEPQHF. CDR3 coding DNA: TGTGCCAGCAGTTTCAGTGGAGGCGAGCCCCAGCATTTT.

The chain couples TRBV10-3 to TRBJ1-1; tentative D call: TRBD1 (5 bases). This CDR3 comprises 14 residues. Trimming took 2 bases from V and 2 from J, leaving 9 bases between them. CDR1 is ENHRY and CDR2 is SYGVKD in the germline V gene. CDR3 DNA sequence: TGTGCCATCAGTGAGGACAGCTATAACACTGAAGCTTTCTTT. Protein product: CAISEDSYNTEAFF.

J is TRBJ1-3 and V is TRBV5-5; a possible D gene is TRBD1 (5 bases). Germline CDR1 SGHKS, CDR2 YYEKEE (reference sequence). The CDR3 spans 15 residues. Trimming cost V 0 bases and J 3 bases, with 10 bases left between them. CDR3 sequence: CASSLGGGYGNTIYF. The CDR3, as DNA: TGTGCCAGCAGCTTGGGCGGGGGTTATGGAAACACCATATATTTT.

The gene calls are TRBV2 and TRBJ2-5; D unresolved. Germline CDR1 and CDR2: SNHLY and FYNNEI. The V and J ends lost 5 bases and 2 bases respectively, with 9 bases between them. The CDR3 is 13 amino acids. CDR3 DNA sequence: TGTGCCAGCAGTCAGGACGCACAAGAGACCCAGTACTTC. It specifies CASSQDAQETQYF.

The chain joins TRBV11-2 to TRBJ1-6, with 8 bases identical to TRBD1. CDR3 length: 15 residues. Germline values: CDR1 SGHAT, CDR2 FQNNGV. Trimming removed 1 base from V and 10 bases from J; junction bases left unmatched: 6. CDR3 loop: CASSLVSQGASPLHF. CDR3 coding DNA: TGTGCCAGCAGCTTAGTATCGCAGGGGGCCTCACCCCTCCACTTT.

The J gene is TRBJ1-2, the V gene TRBV24-1; the D is unclear. Germline CDR1 and CDR2: KGHDR and SFDVKD. V was trimmed by 5 bases and J by 0 bases, leaving 9 bases between them. This CDR3 spans 14 amino acids. CDR3 sequence reads: CATSGRTANYGYTF. The CDR3 DNA reads TGTGCCACCAGTGGTCGGACGGCTAACTATGGCTACACCTTC.

The chain uses TRBV11-2 and TRBJ1-1; D might be TRBD1 (5 bases). The CDR3 totals 14 residues. Trimming left V 1 base short and J 4 bases short, with 10 bases between. CDR1 and CDR2 (germline): SGHAT, FQNNGV. CDR3 region: CASSLGGGGTEAFF. As DNA, the CDR3 is TGTGCCAGCAGCTTAGGTGGGGGGGGCACTGAAGCTTTCTTT. Drawing the rest from reference TRBV11-2 and TRBJ1-1, the complete variable domain is EAGVAQSPRYKIIEKRQSVAFWCNPISGHATLYWYQQILGQGPKLLIQFQNNGVVDDSQLPKDRFSAERLKGVDSTLKIQPAKLEDSAVYLCASSLGGGGTEAFFGQGTRLTVV.

CDR3 protein: CASSPRTAGELFF. The CDR3 nucleotides are TGCGCCAGCAGCCCTCGGACAGCCGGGGAGCTGTTTTTT. The chain recombines TRBV5-1 with TRBJ2-2; the D gene is possibly TRBD1 (6 bases). The V gene's germline CDR1 is SGHRS and CDR2 YFSETQ. V was clipped by 4 bases and J by 6 bases, with 10 bases between them. The CDR3 contains 13 residues.

The chain employs TRBV30 and TRBJ2-7; 7 bases line up with TRBD2. The CDR3 is made up of 15 amino acids. The germline gives CDR1 GTSNPN, CDR2 SVGIG (reference sequence). The J segment lost 2 bases and the V segment lost 0 bases, leaving 7 bases of the junction unmatched. In DNA form, the CDR3 reads TGTGCCTGGAGTGTAGAAAGTCTAGCGGCCTACGAGCAGTACTTC. It specifies CAWSVESLAAYEQYF.

This clone has a count of ten or more. The chain is built from TRBV5-4 and TRBJ2-2; possible D gene TRBD1, 6 bases. Germline values: CDR1 SGHNT, CDR2 YYREEE (reference sequence). Between the trimmed V and J ends, which lost 0 bases and 7 bases, there was a span of 7 bases. The CDR3 sequence is 13 residues long. The CDR3 DNA follows: TGTGCCAGCAGCTTGGACAGGGTCGGGGAGCTGTTTTTT. Protein sequence: CASSLDRVGELFF. Looking up the rest from reference TRBV5-4 and TRBJ2-2 gives the full variable domain: ETGVTQSPTHLIKTRGQQVTLRCSSQSGHNTVSWYQQALGQGPQFIFQYYREEENGRGNFPPRFSGLQFPNYSSELNVNALELDDSALYLCASSLDRVGELFFGEGSRLTVL.